The 25 T cell receptor beta chains below were found in one sample sequenced in a study of metastatic and nonmetastatic thyroid tumors (dated by TCRdb to about 2020). Before undergoing thyroid surgery, none of the patients had been given any kind of treatment. The method behind the library was PCR. The run used an Illumina HiSeq 4000. The public reads were run again by TCRdb, first through fastp at Q25 and then through MiXCR, and only productive beta chains were kept. This sample comprises roughly 34,000 clones, about a fifth of them detected only once. Clones ranked in the top ten supply around 3% of the sample. The sequenced sample was tumor tissue. The origin of the receptors is a male donor with papillary thyroid cancer or a benign thyroid nodule (not recorded which). Some clones in this sample may be carry-over from other donors' samples.

In this sample, this clone turned up a few times. V is TRBV7-9 and J is TRBJ2-1; no definite D call. There are 14 residues in the CDR3. The V gene's germline CDR1 is SEHNR and CDR2 FQNEAQ (reference sequence). Deletions cut 4 bases from V and 9 bases from J, with 16 bases between. CDR3 bases: TGTGCCAGCAGCTCAGTCGGAGCGCCAGGTGAGCAGTTCTTC. Translating it yields CASSSVGAPGEQFF. Using reference TRBV7-9 and TRBJ2-1 for the parts outside the CDR3, the full variable domain is DTGVSQNPRHKITKRGQNVTFRCDPISEHNRLYWYRQTLGQGPEFLTYFQNEAQLEKSRLLSDRFSAERPKGSFSTLEIQRTEQGDSAMYLCASSSVGAPGEQFFGPGTRLTVL.

This clone is judged medium-sized. The chain recombines TRBV6-1 with TRBJ1-1; tentatively, D is TRBD1 (5 bases). The CDR3 totals 14 residues. V lost 6 bases and J lost 3, with 14 bases in between. The germline gives CDR1 MNHNS, CDR2 SASEGT. The CDR3 is CASRRGRVDTEAFF. The CDR3 DNA reads as TGTGCCAGCAGGCGGGGCCGTGTGGACACTGAAGCTTTCTTT.

V gene TRBV5-1 combines with J gene TRBJ1-4; D is unresolved. Trimming cost V 0 bases and J 8 bases, with 14 bases left between them. The length of the CDR3 is 15 residues. The germline V gene encodes CDR1 SGHRS and CDR2 YFSETQ. CDR3 in amino acids: CASSLAGRRTEKLFF. CDR3 coding DNA: TGCGCCAGCAGCTTGGCGGGCAGGCGGACCGAAAAACTGTTTTTT. Full variable domain (remainder filled in from reference TRBV5-1 and TRBJ1-4): KAGVTQTPRYLIKTRGQQVTLSCSPISGHRSVSWYQQTPGQGLQFLFEYFSETQRNKGNFPGRFSGRQFSNSRSEMNVSTLELGDSALYLCASSLAGRRTEKLFFGSGTQLSVL.

In this sample, this clone turned up many times. The rearrangement links TRBV11-2 to TRBJ1-6, with TRBD1 as a possible D gene (6 bases). The CDR3 length is 14 residues. The germline CDR1 and CDR2 sequences are SGHAT and FQNNGV. Trimming took 5 bases from V and 10 from J, leaving 15 bases between them. The chain's CDR3 is CASSLGQMESPLHF. The DNA for the CDR3 is TGTGCCAGCAGCCTGGGACAAATGGAGTCACCCCTCCACTTT. Variable domain in full (rest from reference TRBV11-2 and TRBJ1-6): EAGVAQSPRYKIIEKRQSVAFWCNPISGHATLYWYQQILGQGPKLLIQFQNNGVVDDSQLPKDRFSAERLKGVDSTLKIQPAKLEDSAVYLCASSLGQMESPLHFGNGTRLTVT.

This clone is categorized as medium-sized. V usage is TRBV7-2 and J usage is TRBJ2-2; D may be TRBD2 (5 bases). Germline lookup yields CDR1 SGHTA and CDR2 FQGNSA. V lost 2 bases, J lost 5 bases, and 12 bases lay in between. This CDR3 spans 15 amino acids. The CDR3 sequence: CASSLLRGGTGELFF. DNA for the CDR3: TGTGCCAGCAGCTTATTACGAGGCGGGACCGGGGAGCTGTTTTTT.

This chain joins TRBV20-1 and TRBJ2-2, with a possible D match to TRBD1 (6 bases). Germline CDR1 reads DFQATT; CDR2 reads SNEGSKA (reference sequence). Trimming removed 6 bases from V and 4 bases from J, with 15 bases in between. The CDR3 length is 14 residues. CDR3 DNA sequence: TGCAGTGCCCAAAGGACAGTGGGCACCGGGGAGCTGTTTTTT. As protein: CSAQRTVGTGELFF.

This clone has more than one count but fewer than ten. This chain uses TRBV19 with TRBJ2-5; D remains ambiguous. Trimming took off 3 bases at V and 0 bases at J, with 8 bases between the two ends. In germline, CDR1 is LNHDA, CDR2 SQIVND (reference sequence). The CDR3 consists of 14 residues. The CDR3 DNA reads as TGTGCCAGTAGTATCGGTGATTACCAAGAGACCCAGTACTTC. It translates to CASSIGDYQETQYF.

This clone was seen ten or more times. This chain uses TRBV6-1 with TRBJ1-2; D might be TRBD1 (6 bases). Per germline, CDR1 MNHNS and CDR2 SASEGT. The CDR3 consists of 16 residues. V was clipped by 6 bases and J by 3 bases, with 20 bases between them. The CDR3 here is CASRPLGAGAHYGYTF. The CDR3 DNA sequence: TGTGCCAGCAGGCCACTGGGGGCAGGGGCACACTATGGCTACACCTTC.

This clone was detected many times. Being one base from a much bigger clone, this may be a read error. The chain combines TRBV5-1 with TRBJ1-1; D is perhaps TRBD1 (5 bases). CDR1 is SGHRS and CDR2 is YFSETQ in the germline V gene. The CDR3 has 14 residues. The CDR3 spells CASRFGTENAEAFF. CDR3 in DNA: TGCGCCAGCAGATTCGGGACGGAGAACGCTGAAGCTTTCTTT.

The sample holds a few counts of this clone. The genes are TRBV6-5 and TRBJ2-2, with D tentatively TRBD2 (6 bases). Germline V gene lookup returns CDR1 MNHEY and CDR2 SVGAGI. This CDR3 is built from 15 residues. V was pared by 2 bases and J by 7 bases, with 14 bases between. CDR3 nucleotide sequence: TGTGCCAGCAGTTACGGAGGGACTTACATCGGGGAGCTGTTTTTT. Translation gives CASSYGGTYIGELFF.

Turning to this clone: A much larger clone differs by one base, so this may be a read error. The V and J genes are TRBV28 and TRBJ2-7; D uncertain. Per germline, CDR1 MDHEN and CDR2 SYDVKM. The length of the CDR3 is 13 residues. The CDR3 sequence is CSSSLGISIEQYF. CDR3 coding DNA: TGTTCCAGCAGTTTAGGGATCTCGATTGAGCAGTACTTC.

This clone was seen ten or more times. A much larger clone lies one base from this, so it may be a read error. The identical CDR3 is also encoded by other nucleotide sequences in the sample. This sequence joins TRBV28 and TRBJ1-1; no reliable D call. The CDR3 sequence is 12 residues long. CDR1 and CDR2 from the germline V gene are MDHEN and SYDVKM. The CDR3 loop is CASSLKNTEAFF. CDR3 coding DNA: TGTGCCAGCAGTTTAAAGAACACTGAAGCCTTCTTT.

This clone was recorded many times. This CDR3 is also generated by other DNA sequences in the sample. This chain connects TRBV7-9 to TRBJ1-2; no reliable D call. The germline gives CDR1 SEHNR, CDR2 FQNEAQ (reference sequence). V lost 4 bases to trimming and J lost 8 bases, with 17 bases between them. The CDR3 is 14 amino acids. The CDR3 is CASSSLMEGGGYTF. Written as DNA, the CDR3 is TGTGCCAGCAGCTCTCTCATGGAAGGAGGCGGCTACACCTTC. Filled out from reference TRBV7-9 and TRBJ1-2, the complete variable domain reads DTGVSQNPRHKITKRGQNVTFRCDPISEHNRLYWYRQTLGQGPEFLTYFQNEAQLEKSRLLSDRFSAERPKGSFSTLEIQRTEQGDSAMYLCASSSLMEGGGYTFGSGTRLTVV.

This clone was found many times. V and J are TRBV5-5 and TRBJ2-7; the D gene is possibly TRBD1 (7 bases). CDR3 length: 15 residues. V lost 2 bases and J 2 bases, leaving 14 bases between the germline ends. The germline gives CDR1 SGHKS, CDR2 YYEKEE (reference sequence). DNA for the CDR3: TGTGCCAGCAGCTTAGGTACAGGGGAGGCCTACGAGCAGTACTTC. Translation: CASSLGTGEAYEQYF.

This clone has a count of ten or more. This sequence joins TRBV20-1 and TRBJ2-7, with D possibly matching TRBD2 (6 bases). V lost 5 bases to trimming and J lost 3 bases, with 14 bases between them. Germline V gives CDR1 DFQATT, CDR2 SNEGSKA (reference sequence). The CDR3 is made up of 13 amino acids. This chain's CDR3 is CSAVMGLDYEQYF. The CDR3 nucleotides are TGCAGTGCTGTGATGGGACTCGACTACGAGCAGTACTTC.

The sample holds a few counts of this clone. CDR3 amino acids: CATSDRSSSLAKETVVNTEAFF. The CDR3 DNA reads as TGTGCCACCAGTGATCGCTCCAGCAGTTTAGCCAAAGAGACAGTTGTTAACACTGAAGCTTTCTTT. The chain links TRBV24-1 to TRBJ1-1, with D tentatively TRBD1 (5 bases). Germline CDR1 KGHDR, CDR2 SFDVKD. Between the trimmed V and J ends, which lost 3 bases and 2 bases, there was a span of 33 bases. This CDR3 spans 22 amino acids.

This clone was seen repeatedly, ten times or more. The chain is built from TRBV12-3 or TRBV12-4 and TRBJ1-2; D uncertain. V lost 3 bases to trimming and J lost 6 bases, with 8 bases between them. CDR3 length equals 12 residues. CDR3 bases: TGTGCCAGCAGTTTTGCGGGGAATGGCTACACCTTC. Protein sequence: CASSFAGNGYTF.

This clone was counted only a few times. The chain combines TRBV6-2 or TRBV6-3 with TRBJ1-5; no firm D call. This CDR3 is built from 15 residues. Germline V lookup: CDR1 MNHEY, CDR2 SVGEGT. V lost 0 bases, J lost 4 bases, and 10 bases lay in between. CDR3 protein: CASSYSPRDNQPQHF. Written as DNA, the CDR3 is TGTGCCAGCAGTTACTCTCCCCGTGATAATCAGCCCCAGCATTTT.

The table lists this clone with a few counts. This sequence joins TRBV28 and TRBJ2-2, with 11 positions matching TRBD2. V lost 5 bases to trimming and J lost 5 bases; unmatched junction nucleotides: 7. From germline, CDR1 is MDHEN and CDR2 SYDVKM. CDR3 length equals 16 residues. The CDR3 here is CASSRTSGSRTGELFF. Here the CDR3 DNA reads TGTGCCAGCAGTAGAACTAGCGGGAGTAGGACCGGGGAGCTGTTTTTT.

The V gene is TRBV20-1, the J gene TRBJ2-3; maybe TRBD2 (7 bases). The CDR3 loop spans 15 amino acids. CDR1 is DFQATT, CDR2 SNEGSKA, per germline (reference sequence). The V end was cut by 6 bases, the J end by 5 bases, with 21 bases between. The CDR3 reads CSANQGGGSEDTQYF. CDR3 sequence (DNA): TGCAGTGCCAATCAAGGGGGAGGGTCGGAAGATACGCAGTATTTT.

In this sample, this clone turned up many times. J is TRBJ2-3 and V is TRBV12-3 or TRBV12-4; the match to TRBD1 covers 12 bases. Losses at the gene ends were 6 bases for V and 4 bases for J; bases not matched to a gene: 11. The CDR3 contains 17 residues. CDR3: CASSLGTGGIYADTQYF. As DNA, the CDR3 is TGTGCCAGCAGCCTAGGGACAGGGGGCATTTATGCAGATACGCAGTATTTT.

This clone was observed many times. V gene TRBV2 combines with J gene TRBJ2-7, with unresolved D. Germline CDR1 and CDR2: SNHLY and FYNNEI. The CDR3 runs to 11 residues. V was clipped by 4 bases and J by 3 bases, with 4 bases between them. CDR3 in amino acids: CASSAFYEQYF. The CDR3 DNA sequence: TGTGCCAGCAGTGCATTCTACGAGCAGTACTTC.

The sample holds a few counts of this clone. A read error may explain this, as a much larger clone is one base away. This chain uses TRBV19 with TRBJ1-2; no definite D call. CDR3 length: 12 amino acids. V lost 3 bases and J 4 bases, leaving 6 bases between the germline ends. CDR1 LNHDA and CDR2 SQIVND come from the germline V gene (reference sequence). This CDR3 is CASSIVSYGYTF. CDR3 coding DNA: TGTGCCAGTAGTATTGTCAGCTATGGCTACACCTTC. Using reference TRBV19 and TRBJ1-2 for the parts outside the CDR3, the full variable domain is DGGITQSPKYLFRKEGQNVTLSCEQNLNHDAMYWYRQDPGQGLRLIYYSQIVNDFQKGDIAEGYSVSREKKESFPLTVTSAQKNPTAFYLCASSIVSYGYTFGSGTRLTVV.

The CDR3 nucleotides read TGTGCCAGCAGCCCCGGCAGTTATGGCTACACCTTC. Translation gives CASSPGSYGYTF. The V call is TRBV14, the J call TRBJ1-2, with D hard to call. Germline values: CDR1 SGHDN, CDR2 FVKESK. V was pared by 4 bases and J by 5 bases, with 8 bases between. The CDR3 contains 12 residues.

This clone came up many times. The genes are TRBV28 and TRBJ2-1; D is undetermined. Between the trimmed V and J ends, which lost 7 bases and 6 bases, there was a span of 10 bases. The CDR3 sequence is 12 residues long. Looked up from germline, CDR1 is MDHEN and CDR2 is SYDVKM. CDR3 sequence reads: CASIGWTNEQFF. The CDR3 DNA follows: TGTGCCAGCATAGGGTGGACCAATGAGCAGTTCTTC.